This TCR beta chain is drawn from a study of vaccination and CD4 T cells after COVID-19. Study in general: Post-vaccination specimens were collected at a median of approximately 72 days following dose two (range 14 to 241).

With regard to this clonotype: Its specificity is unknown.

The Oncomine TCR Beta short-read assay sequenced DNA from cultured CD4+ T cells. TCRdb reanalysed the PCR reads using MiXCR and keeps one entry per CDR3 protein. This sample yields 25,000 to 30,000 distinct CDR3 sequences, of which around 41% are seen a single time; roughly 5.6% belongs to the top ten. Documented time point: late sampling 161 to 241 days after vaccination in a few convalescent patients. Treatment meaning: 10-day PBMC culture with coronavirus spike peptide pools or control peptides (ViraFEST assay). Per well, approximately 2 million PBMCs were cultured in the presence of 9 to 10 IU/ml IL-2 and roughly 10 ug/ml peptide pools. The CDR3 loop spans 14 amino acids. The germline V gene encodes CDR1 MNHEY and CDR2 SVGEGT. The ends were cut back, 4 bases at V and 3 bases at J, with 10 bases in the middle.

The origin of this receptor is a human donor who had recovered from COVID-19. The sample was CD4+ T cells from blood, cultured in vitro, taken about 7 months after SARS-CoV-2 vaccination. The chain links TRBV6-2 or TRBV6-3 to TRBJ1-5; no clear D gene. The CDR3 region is CASSLMWNNQPQHF. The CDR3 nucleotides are TGTGCCAGCAGTTTAATGTGGAACAATCAGCCCCAGCATTTT.